This entry describes one T cell receptor (beta chain). Its target is not known. Stated treatment: roughly 11-day PBMC culture with coronavirus spike peptide pools or control peptides (ViraFEST assay). The CDR3 totals 16 residues. The V gene's germline CDR1 is KGHDR and CDR2 SFDVKD. V was clipped by 4 bases and J by 6 bases; unmatched bases: 7. The data were obtained in a study of vaccination and CD4 T cells after COVID-19. Study context: Collection of post-vaccine samples followed dose two by a median about 72 days, spanning a range of 14 to 241. From HCoV-229E, HCoV-OC43, HCoV-NL63 and SARS-CoV-2, overlapping spike peptides were used to stimulate the cells. Study observations and caveats: Convalescent patients showed a median approximately 89% of reactive clones that were seen only post-vaccination. Spike mono-reactivity applied to 304 of 307 vaccine-specific clones detected in convalescent patients.

Once obtained from cultured CD4+ T cells, the DNA was sequenced using the Oncomine TCR Beta short-read assay. TCRdb reprocessed the PCR reads with MiXCR, giving one entry per CDR3 protein. The sample includes around 20,000 distinct CDR3 sequences, about 50% seen only once; the top ten take around 5.5%. The sample was CD4+ T cells from blood, cultured in vitro. The chain couples TRBV24-1 to TRBJ2-2, with TRBD1 matching over 10 bases. This clonotype was obtained from a human donor who had recovered from COVID-19. CDR3 nucleotides: TGTGCCACCAGTGACACAGACAGGGGGCAGGCCGGGGAGCTGTTTTTT. Translating it yields CATSDTDRGQAGELFF.